This paragraph reports one TCR beta chain. What it recognizes is unknown. The primer mix had 60 Vbeta and 13 Jbeta primers. In the authors' workflow: In a later analysis, around 12 million of approximately 81 million unique beta chains occurred in at least two donors. Assay: immunoSEQ multiplex PCR; the TCRdb copy retains only in-frame clones and omits some. V, J and clone size were drawn from that table, and D and trimming were deduced from the DNA. The profile covers about 130,000 clones, with roughly 80% appearing a single time and 4% to 4.5% taken by the ten largest. This record belongs to a study of cytomegalovirus exposure and HLA in healthy donors. Findings and limits, study-wide: The authors considered a cluster of highly shared sequence variants likely to be a sequencing artifact.

The CDR3 has 19 residues. The V and J ends lost 6 bases and 2 bases, in that order; junction bases with no gene match: 16. In germline, CDR1 is SGHTA, CDR2 FQGTGA. Everyone who donated was a healthy bone marrow donor. Unrecorded immune exposures were likely, despite nominal health at sampling. The sequenced material came from PBMCs. This TCR derives from a middle-aged woman in good health and CMV-seronegative. The J gene is TRBJ1-3, the V gene TRBV7-3; 10 bases line up with TRBD1. CDR3 residues: CASRPRDRGIQGAGNTIYF. The CDR3 DNA reads TGTGCCAGCAGGCCCCGGGACAGGGGAATCCAGGGAGCTGGAAACACCATATATTTT.